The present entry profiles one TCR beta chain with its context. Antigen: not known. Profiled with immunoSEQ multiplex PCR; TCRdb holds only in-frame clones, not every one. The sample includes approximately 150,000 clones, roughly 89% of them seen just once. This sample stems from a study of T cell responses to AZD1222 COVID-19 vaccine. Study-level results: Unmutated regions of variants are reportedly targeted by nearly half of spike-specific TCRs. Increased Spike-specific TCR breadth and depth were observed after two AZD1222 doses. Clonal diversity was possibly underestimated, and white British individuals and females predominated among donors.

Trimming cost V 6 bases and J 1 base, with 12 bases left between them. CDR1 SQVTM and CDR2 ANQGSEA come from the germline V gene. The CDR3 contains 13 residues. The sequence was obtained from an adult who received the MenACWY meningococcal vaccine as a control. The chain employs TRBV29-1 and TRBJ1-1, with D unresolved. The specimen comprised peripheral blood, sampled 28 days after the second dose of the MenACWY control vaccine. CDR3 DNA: TGCAGCGTCAGGAATCAGGAGAACACTGAAGCTTTCTTT. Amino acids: CSVRNQENTEAFF.